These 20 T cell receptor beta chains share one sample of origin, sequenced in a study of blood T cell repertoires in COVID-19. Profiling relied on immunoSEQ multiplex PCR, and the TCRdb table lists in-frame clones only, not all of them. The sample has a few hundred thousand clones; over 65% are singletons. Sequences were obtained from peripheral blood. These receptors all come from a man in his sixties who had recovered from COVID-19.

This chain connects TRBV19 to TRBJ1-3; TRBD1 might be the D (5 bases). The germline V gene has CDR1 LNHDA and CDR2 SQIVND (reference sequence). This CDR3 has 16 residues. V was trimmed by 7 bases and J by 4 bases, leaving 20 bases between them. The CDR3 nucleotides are TGTGCCAGTACCCCTAACAGGATAATCGCCGGAAACACCATATATTTT. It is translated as CASTPNRIIAGNTIYF.

Here the CDR3 reads CAWRRPGGTGPYEQYF. In nucleotides, the CDR3 is TGTGCCTGGAGGAGACCCGGTGGGACAGGGCCCTACGAGCAGTACTTC. The chain recombines TRBV30 with TRBJ2-7; 9 nucleotides line up with TRBD1. The germline V gene encodes CDR1 GTSNPN and CDR2 SVGIG (reference sequence). The CDR3 sequence is 16 residues long. The trim removed 3 bases at V and 2 bases at J, leaving 11 bases unmatched.

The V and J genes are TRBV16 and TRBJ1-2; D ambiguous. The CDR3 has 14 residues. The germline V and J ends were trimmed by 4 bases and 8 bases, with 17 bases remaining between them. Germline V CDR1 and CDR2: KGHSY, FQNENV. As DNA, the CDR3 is TGTGCCAGCAGCCCCACGGCCTTGACGGGGGGCTACACCTTC. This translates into CASSPTALTGGYTF. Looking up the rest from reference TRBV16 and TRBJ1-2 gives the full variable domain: GEEVAQTPKHLVRGEGQKAKLYCAPIKGHSYVFWYQQVLKNEFKFLISFQNENVFDETGMPKERFSAKCLPNSPCSLEIQATKLEDSAVYFCASSPTALTGGYTFGSGTRLTVV.

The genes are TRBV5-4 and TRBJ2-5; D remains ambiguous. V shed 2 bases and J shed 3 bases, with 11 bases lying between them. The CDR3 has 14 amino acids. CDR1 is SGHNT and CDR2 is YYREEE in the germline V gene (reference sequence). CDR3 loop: CASSFWRSKETQYF. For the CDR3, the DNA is TGTGCCAGCAGCTTTTGGCGGAGCAAAGAGACCCAGTACTTC.

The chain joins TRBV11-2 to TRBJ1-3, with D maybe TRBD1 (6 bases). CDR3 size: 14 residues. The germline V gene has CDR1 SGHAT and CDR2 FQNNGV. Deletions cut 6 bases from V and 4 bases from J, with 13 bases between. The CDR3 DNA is TGTGCCAGCAGACCACAGGGTTCCGGAAACACCATATATTTT. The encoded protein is CASRPQGSGNTIYF.

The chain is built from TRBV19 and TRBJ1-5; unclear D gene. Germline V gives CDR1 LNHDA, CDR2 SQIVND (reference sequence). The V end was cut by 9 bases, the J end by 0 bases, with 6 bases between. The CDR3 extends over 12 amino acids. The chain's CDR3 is CASQVSNQPQHF. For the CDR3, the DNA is TGTGCCAGCCAGGTTAGCAATCAGCCCCAGCATTTT. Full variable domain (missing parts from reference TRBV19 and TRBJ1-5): DGGITQSPKYLFRKEGQNVTLSCEQNLNHDAMYWYRQDPGQGLRLIYYSQIVNDFQKGDIAEGYSVSREKKESFPLTVTSAQKNPTAFYLCASQVSNQPQHFGDGTRLSIL.

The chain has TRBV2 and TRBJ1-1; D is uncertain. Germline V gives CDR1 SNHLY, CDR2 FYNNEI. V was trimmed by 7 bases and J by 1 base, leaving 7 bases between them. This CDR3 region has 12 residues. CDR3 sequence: CASTYRNTEAFF. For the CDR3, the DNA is TGTGCCAGCACTTACAGGAACACTGAAGCTTTCTTT. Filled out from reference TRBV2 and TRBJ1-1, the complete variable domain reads EPEVTQTPSHQVTQMGQEVILRCVPISNHLYFYWYRQILGQKVEFLVSFYNNEISEKSEIFDDQFSVERPDGSNFTLKIRSTKLEDSAMYFCASTYRNTEAFFGQGTRLTVV.

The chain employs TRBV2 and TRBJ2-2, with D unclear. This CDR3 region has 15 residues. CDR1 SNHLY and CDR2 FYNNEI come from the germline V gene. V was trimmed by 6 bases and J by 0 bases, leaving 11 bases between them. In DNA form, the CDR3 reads TGTGCCAGCAGCCCGAGAACAGCGAACACCGGGGAGCTGTTTTTT. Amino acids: CASSPRTANTGELFF. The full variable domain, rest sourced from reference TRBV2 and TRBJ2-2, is EPEVTQTPSHQVTQMGQEVILRCVPISNHLYFYWYRQILGQKVEFLVSFYNNEISEKSEIFDDQFSVERPDGSNFTLKIRSTKLEDSAMYFCASSPRTANTGELFFGEGSRLTVL.

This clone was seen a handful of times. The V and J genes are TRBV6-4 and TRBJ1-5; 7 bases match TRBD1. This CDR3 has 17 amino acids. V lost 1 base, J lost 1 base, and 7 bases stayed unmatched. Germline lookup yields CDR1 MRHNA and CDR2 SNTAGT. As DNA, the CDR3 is TGTGCCAGCAGTGACTTAGATGAGACAGGGAGCAATCAGCCCCAGCATTTT. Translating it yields CASSDLDETGSNQPQHF.

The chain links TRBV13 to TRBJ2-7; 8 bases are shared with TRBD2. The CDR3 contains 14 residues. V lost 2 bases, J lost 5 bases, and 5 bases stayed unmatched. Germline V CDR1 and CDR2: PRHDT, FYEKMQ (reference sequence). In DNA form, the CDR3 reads TGTGCCAGCAGCTTACGCGGGGGGAGAGACGAGCAGTACTTC. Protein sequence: CASSLRGGRDEQYF.

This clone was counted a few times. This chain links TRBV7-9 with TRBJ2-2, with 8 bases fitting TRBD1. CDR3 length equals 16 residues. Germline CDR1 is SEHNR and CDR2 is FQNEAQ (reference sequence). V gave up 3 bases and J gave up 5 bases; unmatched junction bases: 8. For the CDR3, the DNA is TGTGCCAGCAGCTTTGGACAGGGTTTTAGTACCGGGGAGCTGTTTTTT. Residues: CASSFGQGFSTGELFF.

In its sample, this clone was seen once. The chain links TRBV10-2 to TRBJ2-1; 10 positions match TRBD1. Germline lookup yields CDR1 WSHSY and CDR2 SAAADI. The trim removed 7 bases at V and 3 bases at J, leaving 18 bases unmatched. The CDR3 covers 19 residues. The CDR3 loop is CASKNSGTGVPDYYNEQFF. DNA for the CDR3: TGCGCCAGCAAAAACTCCGGGACAGGGGTCCCCGACTACTACAATGAGCAGTTCTTC.

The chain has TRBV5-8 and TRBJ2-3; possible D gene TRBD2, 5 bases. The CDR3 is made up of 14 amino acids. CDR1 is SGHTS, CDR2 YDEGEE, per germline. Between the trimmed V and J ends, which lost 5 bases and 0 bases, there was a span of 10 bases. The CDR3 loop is CASSPGKSTDTQYF. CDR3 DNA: TGTGCCAGCAGTCCCGGGAAGAGCACAGATACGCAGTATTTT.

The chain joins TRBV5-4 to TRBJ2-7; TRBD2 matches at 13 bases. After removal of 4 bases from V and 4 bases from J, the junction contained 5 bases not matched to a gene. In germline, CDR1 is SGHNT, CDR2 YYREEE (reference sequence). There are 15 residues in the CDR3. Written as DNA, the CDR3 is TGTGCCAGCAGCCCGGGGACTAGCGGGGTTTACGAGCAGTACTTC. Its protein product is CASSPGTSGVYEQYF.

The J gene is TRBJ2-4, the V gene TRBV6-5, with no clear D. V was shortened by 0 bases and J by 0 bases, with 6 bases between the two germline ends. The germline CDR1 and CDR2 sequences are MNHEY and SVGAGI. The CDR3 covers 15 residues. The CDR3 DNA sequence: TGTGCCAGCAGTTACTCGCGAGTAGCCAAAAACATTCAGTACTTC. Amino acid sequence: CASSYSRVAKNIQYF.

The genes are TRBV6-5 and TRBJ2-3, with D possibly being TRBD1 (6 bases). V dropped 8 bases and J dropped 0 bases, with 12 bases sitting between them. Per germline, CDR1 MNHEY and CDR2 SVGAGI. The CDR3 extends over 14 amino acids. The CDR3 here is CASLGAASTDTQYF. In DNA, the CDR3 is TGTGCCAGCTTGGGGGCCGCTAGCACAGATACGCAGTATTTT.

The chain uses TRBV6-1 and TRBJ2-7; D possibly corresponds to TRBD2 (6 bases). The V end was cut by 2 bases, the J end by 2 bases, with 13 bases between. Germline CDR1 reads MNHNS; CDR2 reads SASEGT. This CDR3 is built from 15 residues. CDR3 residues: CASSEPGLLTYEQYF. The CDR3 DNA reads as TGTGCCAGCAGTGAACCGGGACTGTTAACCTACGAGCAGTACTTC.

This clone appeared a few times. The CDR3, as DNA: TGTGCCAGCAGTTCACGACTAGAGGGACCCCAGCATTTT. Translation: CASSSRLEGPQHF. This sequence joins TRBV12-3 or TRBV12-4 and TRBJ1-5; D unresolved. Trimming removed 4 bases from V and 10 bases from J, with 14 bases in between. The CDR3 sequence is 13 residues long.

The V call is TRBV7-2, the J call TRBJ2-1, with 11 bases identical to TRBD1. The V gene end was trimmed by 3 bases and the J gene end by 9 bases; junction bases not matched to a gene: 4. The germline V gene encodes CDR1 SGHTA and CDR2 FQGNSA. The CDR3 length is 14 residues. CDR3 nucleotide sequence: TGTGCCAGCAGCTTCGGACAGGGGGCTCTTGAGCAGTTCTTC. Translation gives CASSFGQGALEQFF.

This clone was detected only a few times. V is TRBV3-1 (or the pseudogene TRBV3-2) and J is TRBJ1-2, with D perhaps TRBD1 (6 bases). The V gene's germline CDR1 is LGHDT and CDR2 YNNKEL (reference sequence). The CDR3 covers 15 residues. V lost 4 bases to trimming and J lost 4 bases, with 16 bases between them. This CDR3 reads CASSRGGGAGYGYTF. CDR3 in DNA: TGTGCCAGCAGCCGGGGAGGGGGGGCTGGCTATGGCTACACCTTC.